The 30 T cell receptor beta chains given below trace back to one sample, sequenced in a study of T-cell reconstitution after alpha-beta-depleted transplantation in children. A TCRbeta library incorporating unique molecular identifiers was prepared. Using its own MiXCR run on the PCR reads, TCRdb lists one record per CDR3 protein. The table shows around 250,000 distinct CDR3 sequences, with about a tenth occurring only once. Sequenced here: PBMCs from the stem cell graft donor, sampled from the stem cell graft. The receptors derive from a human donor who donated a stem cell graft to a child with SCID.

This clonotype was seen more than once but under ten times. The V call is TRBV12-3 or TRBV12-4, the J call TRBJ2-7, with TRBD1 identical over 7 bases. This CDR3 comprises 13 residues. The junction had 7 bases not matched to a gene; V was cut back by 5 bases and J by 6 bases. The CDR3 DNA sequence: TGTGCCAGCAGTGACAGGGAAGCCTCCGAGCAGTACTTC. This codes for CASSDREASEQYF.

Only a few counts were recorded for this clonotype. The rearrangement uses TRBV7-8 and TRBJ2-2; D might be TRBD1 (6 bases). From germline, CDR1 is SGHVS and CDR2 FQNEAQ. The V end lost 2 bases, the J end lost 5 bases, and 15 bases lay between the germline ends. The CDR3 totals 16 residues. The CDR3 nucleotides read TGTGCCAGCAGCTTAAGCCGGACAGTGCGGACCGGGGAGCTGTTTTTT. Translated: CASSLSRTVRTGELFF. Looking up the rest from reference TRBV7-8 and TRBJ2-2 gives the full variable domain: GAGVSQSPRYKVAKRGQDVALRCDPISGHVSLFWYQQALGQGPEFLTYFQNEAQLDKSGLPSDRFFAERPEGSVSTLKIQRTQQEDSAVYLCASSLSRTVRTGELFFGEGSRLTVL.

This clonotype was counted between two and nine times. The chain employs TRBV7-9 and TRBJ1-2; tentatively, D is TRBD1 (5 bases). CDR1 is SEHNR, CDR2 FQNEAQ, per germline (reference sequence). The CDR3 is 14 amino acids. Between the trimmed V and J ends, which lost 5 bases and 2 bases, there was a span of 12 bases. CDR3 DNA sequence: TGTGCCAGCAGCCCCGGAGGGGTCAACTATGGCTACACCTTC. Its translation: CASSPGGVNYGYTF.

This chain joins TRBV28 and TRBJ2-7; 7 positions agree with TRBD1. CDR1 and CDR2 from the germline V gene are MDHEN and SYDVKM. CDR3 length: 14 residues. V gave up 6 bases and J gave up 3 bases; unmatched junction bases: 8. In DNA form, the CDR3 reads TGTGCCAGCAGGTCTGCCGGACAGGTCTACGAGCAGTACTTC. This sequence encodes CASRSAGQVYEQYF.

This chain joins TRBV10-2 and TRBJ1-4, with 10 positions matching TRBD1. V lost 4 bases and J lost 7; bases outside the gene matches: 6. The germline gives CDR1 WSHSY, CDR2 SAAADI. The CDR3 contains 15 residues. The CDR3 loop reads CASSVRQGAVEKLFF. As DNA, the CDR3 is TGCGCCAGCAGTGTACGACAGGGGGCTGTTGAAAAACTGTTTTTT.

The rearrangement joins TRBV29-1 to TRBJ1-1; the match to TRBD1 covers 8 bases. With 1 base clipped from V and 4 bases from J, the junction kept 5 bases outside the gene matches. CDR1 and CDR2 from the germline V gene are SQVTM and ANQGSEA. There are 14 residues in the CDR3. CDR3: CSVEVPDRGTEAFF. The CDR3 region has the DNA TGCAGCGTTGAAGTCCCAGACAGGGGCACTGAAGCTTTCTTT.

J is TRBJ2-5 and V is TRBV7-9, with D maybe TRBD1 (7 bases). Germline CDR1 and CDR2: SEHNR and FQNEAQ (reference sequence). The V end lost 3 bases, the J end lost 5 bases, and 13 bases lay between the germline ends. This CDR3 contains 14 residues. CDR3 sequence (DNA): TGTGCCAGCAGCTTGCAGGGGGGTTTGGAGACCCAGTACTTC. This sequence encodes CASSLQGGLETQYF.

CDR3 in amino acids: CASSERNEQFF. CDR3 in DNA: TGTGCCAGCAGTGAGCGGAATGAGCAGTTCTTC. V gene TRBV12-3 or TRBV12-4 combines with J gene TRBJ2-1, with a tentative D call TRBD2 (5 bases). This CDR3 has 11 amino acids. Deletions cut 5 bases from V and 7 bases from J, with 6 bases between.

The chain employs TRBV6-1 and TRBJ1-4; D is undetermined. This CDR3 region has 14 residues. Germline V gives CDR1 MNHNS, CDR2 SASEGT. With 6 bases removed from V and 3 bases from J, the gap between germline ends came to 11 bases. The CDR3 protein is CASRAPGPNEKLFF. The CDR3 DNA sequence: TGTGCCAGCAGAGCGCCGGGCCCTAATGAAAAACTGTTTTTT.

As concerns this clonotype: One junction end disagrees with the germline gene, perhaps due to a read error. This rearrangement joins TRBV7-7 to TRBJ2-3, with D maybe TRBD2 (5 bases). Germline loops: CDR1 SSHAT, CDR2 FNYEAQ (reference sequence). CDR3 size: 14 residues. In DNA, the CDR3 is TGTGCTAGCAGCTTAGCGCAAGGTTCAGATACGCAGTATTTT. It codes for CASSLAQGSDTQYF.

In nucleotides, the CDR3 is TGTGCCAGCAACCGGGGCCCAGATACGCAGTATTTT. The encoded protein is CASNRGPDTQYF. The chain is built from TRBV12-3 or TRBV12-4 and TRBJ2-3; D assignment may be TRBD1 or TRBD2 (5 bases each). Trimming took off 7 bases at V and 4 bases at J, with 9 bases between the two ends. The CDR3 spans 12 residues.

This clonotype turned up a few times. The chain joins TRBV5-1 to TRBJ2-2; tentative D call: TRBD2 (7 bases). This CDR3 is built from 16 residues. V gave up 4 bases and J gave up 1 base, with 14 bases separating them. CDR1 is SGHRS, CDR2 YFSETQ, per germline. The CDR3 DNA reads as TGCGCCAGCAGCCCCCAAGGGGGGGAGAACACCGGGGAGCTGTTTTTT. Translation gives CASSPQGGENTGELFF.

This clonotype has a count of ten or more. This chain links TRBV4-1 with TRBJ2-7, with D possibly matching TRBD2 (5 bases). The CDR3 is 15 amino acids. Germline V gene sequence: CDR1 MGHRA, CDR2 YSYEKL. Trimming left V 4 bases short and J 3 bases short, with 16 bases between. The CDR3 region has the DNA TGCGCCAGCAGCCTCAATCCCGGACTGTACTACGAGCAGTACTTC. Protein sequence: CASSLNPGLYYEQYF.

This sequence joins TRBV7-6 and TRBJ2-7; D perhaps matches TRBD1 (6 bases). The CDR3 is 15 residues long. CDR1 SGHVS and CDR2 FNYEAQ come from the germline V gene. Trimming removed 1 base from V and 3 bases from J, with 13 bases in between. This CDR3 is CASSLGTGQGYEQYF. CDR3 nucleotides: TGTGCCAGCAGCTTAGGAACAGGGCAGGGCTACGAGCAGTACTTC.

This clonotype was seen only a few times. J is TRBJ1-2 and V is TRBV20-1, with D perhaps matching TRBD1 (6 bases). Germline CDR1 reads DFQATT; CDR2 reads SNEGSKA (reference sequence). CDR3 length: 15 residues. The V gene lost 1 base and the J gene lost 4 bases, with 16 bases spanning the gap. CDR3 protein: CSARVPGDTGYGYTF. The CDR3 DNA reads TGCAGTGCTAGAGTACCCGGGGACACAGGCTATGGCTACACCTTC.

The CDR3 here is CASSFRGGRSQPQHF. The CDR3 DNA reads TGTGCCAGTAGTTTCAGGGGCGGTCGAAGTCAGCCCCAGCATTTT. This chain connects TRBV19 to TRBJ1-5, with D possibly being TRBD1 (6 bases). V lost 5 bases to trimming and J lost 6 bases, with 17 bases between them. Per germline, CDR1 LNHDA and CDR2 SQIVND (reference sequence). The CDR3 length is 15 residues. Full variable domain (rest looked up from reference TRBV19 and TRBJ1-5): DGGITQSPKYLFRKEGQNVTLSCEQNLNHDAMYWYRQDPGQGLRLIYYSQIVNDFQKGDIAEGYSVSREKKESFPLTVTSAQKNPTAFYLCASSFRGGRSQPQHFGDGTRLSIL.

This clonotype was seen more than once but under ten times. This CDR3 reads CATLAGGPIRYDEQFF. The CDR3 coding sequence is TGTGCCACCTTAGCGGGGGGCCCCATAAGGTACGATGAGCAGTTCTTC. The chain combines TRBV27 with TRBJ2-1; 10 bases match TRBD2. Losses at the gene ends were 10 bases for V and 8 bases for J; bases not matched to a gene: 17. The CDR3 contains 16 residues. From germline, CDR1 is MNHEY and CDR2 SMNVEV (reference sequence).

The V gene is TRBV10-3, the J gene TRBJ2-5; D is possibly TRBD1 (6 bases). The CDR3 is made up of 14 amino acids. V lost 8 bases and J lost 2, with 15 bases in between. The germline CDR1 and CDR2 sequences are ENHRY and SYGVKD. The chain's CDR3 is CAICKSGAQETQYF. As DNA, the CDR3 is TGTGCCATCTGTAAATCAGGGGCACAAGAGACCCAGTACTTC.

This clonotype was seen many times. The V gene is TRBV20-1, the J gene TRBJ2-2; D perhaps matches TRBD2 (5 bases). With 0 bases removed from V and 4 bases from J, the gap between germline ends came to 6 bases. The CDR3 totals 13 residues. Germline lookup yields CDR1 DFQATT and CDR2 SNEGSKA (reference sequence). The CDR3, as DNA: TGCAGTGCTAGAGAGAGGGCCACCGGGGAGCTGTTTTTT. It translates to CSARERATGELFF.

This clonotype was counted only a few times. V usage is TRBV5-1 and J usage is TRBJ2-7; 7 bases align to TRBD2. Germline V lookup: CDR1 SGHRS, CDR2 YFSETQ. V shed 3 bases and J 5 bases; nucleotides not matched to a gene: 11. CDR3 length equals 15 residues. Here the CDR3 reads CASSSSSGLIDEQYF. CDR3 sequence (DNA): TGCGCCAGCAGCTCATCTAGCGGTCTCATTGACGAGCAGTACTTC.

The sample holds a few counts of this clonotype. The V gene is TRBV6-5, the J gene TRBJ2-1; D uncertain. Trimming removed 0 bases from V and 0 bases from J, with 9 bases in between. The germline V gene has CDR1 MNHEY and CDR2 SVGAGI. The length of the CDR3 is 16 residues. The CDR3: CASSYSWDNSYNEQFF. As DNA, the CDR3 is TGTGCCAGCAGTTACTCTTGGGATAACTCCTACAATGAGCAGTTCTTC.

The CDR3: CASSYSGGGHNEQFF. The CDR3 nucleotides are TGTGCCAGCAGTTATAGCGGGGGAGGCCACAATGAGCAGTTCTTC. The chain is built from TRBV12-3 or TRBV12-4 and TRBJ2-1, with 9 positions matching TRBD2. This CDR3 has 15 residues. With 4 bases clipped from V and 5 bases from J, the junction kept 6 bases outside the gene matches.

A few counts support this clonotype. The chain has TRBV9 and TRBJ2-2; TRBD2 is a possible D gene (6 bases). The CDR3 length is 13 residues. V was cut by 1 base and J by 6 bases, with 7 bases left in between. Germline loops: CDR1 SGDLS, CDR2 YYNGEE. The CDR3 nucleotides read TGTGCCAGCAGCGTAACTAGCTCCGGGGAGCTGTTTTTT. It encodes CASSVTSSGELFF.

This clonotype was detected many times. The chain is built from TRBV11-2 and TRBJ2-1; 9 nucleotides line up with TRBD2. V dropped 5 bases and J dropped 9; count of bases not matched to a gene: 14. Germline lookup yields CDR1 SGHAT and CDR2 FQNNGV. The CDR3 contains 16 residues. Written as DNA, the CDR3 is TGTGCCAGCAGCCCTCTCCAAGCGGGGGGCCAGGGTGAGCAGTTCTTC. It is translated as CASSPLQAGGQGEQFF. Full variable domain (missing parts from reference TRBV11-2 and TRBJ2-1): EAGVAQSPRYKIIEKRQSVAFWCNPISGHATLYWYQQILGQGPKLLIQFQNNGVVDDSQLPKDRFSAERLKGVDSTLKIQPAKLEDSAVYLCASSPLQAGGQGEQFFGPGTRLTVL.

The sample holds many counts of this clonotype. The chain combines TRBV2 with TRBJ2-2; no reliable D call. The ends were cut back, 0 bases at V and 8 bases at J, with 13 bases in the middle. The CDR3 extends over 15 amino acids. Germline CDR1 reads SNHLY; CDR2 reads FYNNEI. The chain's CDR3 is CASSEASSYAGELFF. The CDR3 DNA reads as TGTGCCAGCAGTGAAGCGAGTAGCTATGCTGGGGAGCTGTTTTTT.

This clonotype has more than one count but fewer than ten. This chain joins TRBV7-6 and TRBJ2-1; maybe TRBD1 (5 bases). Germline V CDR1 and CDR2: SGHVS, FNYEAQ. V lost 1 base and J lost 7, with 14 bases in between. The CDR3 runs 15 residues. Written as DNA, the CDR3 is TGTGCCAGCAGCTTAGAACAGGTGGTGACTAATGAGCAGTTCTTC. It codes for CASSLEQVVTNEQFF.

This clonotype was detected a few times. The chain couples TRBV19 to TRBJ2-5, with D possibly being TRBD1 (6 bases). This CDR3 contains 13 residues. Trimming cost V 5 bases and J 2 bases, with 9 bases left between them. The germline V gene has CDR1 LNHDA and CDR2 SQIVND (reference sequence). The CDR3 sequence is CASSVGAQETQYF. The CDR3 DNA is TGTGCCAGTAGTGTGGGGGCTCAAGAGACCCAGTACTTC.

This clonotype came up a few times. V usage is TRBV24-1 and J usage is TRBJ2-1, with D perhaps being TRBD1 or TRBD2 (6 bases each). The CDR3 has 18 amino acids. V dropped 4 bases and J dropped 6 bases, with 24 bases sitting between them. Germline V lookup: CDR1 KGHDR, CDR2 SFDVKD. The CDR3 region is CATSDTGSGRGGGNEQFF. The CDR3 nucleotides are TGTGCCACCAGTGACACCGGTTCGGGCAGGGGAGGTGGCAATGAGCAGTTCTTC.

This clonotype turned up a few times. This chain links TRBV12-3 or TRBV12-4 with TRBJ2-5, with D tentatively TRBD1 or TRBD2 (5 bases each). V shed 1 base and J shed 2 bases, with 8 bases lying between them. This CDR3 contains 14 residues. For the CDR3, the DNA is TGTGCCAGCAGTTTAGGGGGGTTTCAAGAGACCCAGTACTTC. It specifies CASSLGGFQETQYF.

Ten or more counts support this clonotype. V is TRBV7-2 and J is TRBJ1-5; no firm D call. With 3 bases removed from V and 3 bases from J, the gap between germline ends came to 12 bases. The CDR3 is 15 residues long. Germline assignment: CDR1 SGHTA and CDR2 FQGNSA. CDR3 protein: CASSLWGLINQPQHF. The DNA of the CDR3 is TGTGCCAGCAGCTTGTGGGGTTTGATCAATCAGCCCCAGCATTTT.